These 15 T cell receptor beta chains originate from one sample sequenced in a study of identifying expanded T cells in peripheral blood. Measured with immunoSEQ multiplex PCR; TCRdb has only the in-frame clones, and not every one. The repertoire holds about 89,000 clones, with roughly 86% as singletons. Sample: blood. The receptors shown here come from a person aged 18 to 69 in good health.

The chain joins TRBV7-9 to TRBJ1-1; D unclear. Germline V CDR1 and CDR2: SEHNR, FQNEAQ (reference sequence). V dropped 5 bases and J dropped 11 bases, with 15 bases sitting between them. The CDR3 covers 12 residues. In DNA form, the CDR3 reads TGTGCCAGCAGCATAGTCGTAGGGAACGCTTTCTTT. Translated: CASSIVVGNAFF.

CDR3 in DNA: TGTGCCAGCAGCGCTGACACCGAGCAGTACTTC. It specifies CASSADTEQYF. The chain carries TRBV9 and TRBJ2-7; D not certain. CDR1 is SGDLS, CDR2 YYNGEE, per germline. The V and J ends lost 3 bases and 6 bases respectively, with 7 bases between them. The CDR3 extends over 11 amino acids.

The table lists this clone with a few counts. The rearrangement uses TRBV4-3 and TRBJ2-3, with 8 positions matching TRBD2. V lost 1 base, J lost 4 bases, and 4 bases stayed unmatched. CDR1 is LGHNA, CDR2 YSLEER, per germline. CDR3 length: 15 amino acids. CDR3 protein: CASSQAGGPADTQYF. The CDR3 DNA reads as TGCGCCAGCAGCCAAGCGGGGGGGCCGGCAGATACGCAGTATTTT.

This chain links TRBV27 with TRBJ2-5, with 9 bases that match TRBD1. The better agreement between TRBJ2-7 and the DNA end casts doubt on the J call. The CDR3 is made up of 15 amino acids. Per germline, CDR1 MNHEY and CDR2 SMNVEV (reference sequence). CDR3 region: CASSSPGQGDYEQYF. CDR3 coding DNA: TGTGCCAGCAGTTCTCCGGGACAGGGTGACTACGAGCAGTACTTC.

V is TRBV7-2 and J is TRBJ2-5; TRBD1 might be the D (7 bases). Looked up from germline, CDR1 is SGHTA and CDR2 is FQGNSA. CDR3 length: 19 residues. V lost 6 bases and J lost 5, with 31 bases in between. The CDR3 nucleotides are TGTGCCAGCAGGTTTGGGGTGGGTCCAGGGGGGAAAGGTGAGGAGACCCAGTACTTC. Translated: CASRFGVGPGGKGEETQYF.

This clone was counted between two and nine times. The chain links TRBV5-6 to TRBJ2-3, with TRBD2 matching 8 bases. There are 15 residues in the CDR3. With 3 bases clipped from V and 6 bases from J, the junction kept 9 bases outside the gene matches. Germline V gene sequence: CDR1 SGHDT, CDR2 YYEEEE. The CDR3 is CASSYSGVGSDTQYF. The CDR3 nucleotides are TGTGCCAGCAGCTATAGCGGGGTTGGCTCCGATACGCAGTATTTT.

The rearrangement joins TRBV4-3 to TRBJ2-6; D not resolved. CDR3 length: 14 residues. Per the germline V gene, CDR1 is LGHNA and CDR2 is YSLEER. The ends were cut back, 5 bases at V and 0 bases at J, with 5 bases in the middle. DNA for the CDR3: TGCGCCAGCAGCGAGAGCTCTGGGGCCAACGTCCTGACTTTC. It codes for CASSESSGANVLTF.

The CDR3 is CASSPGGFTDTQYF. The CDR3 DNA reads as TGTGCCAGCAGCCCCGGGGGATTCACAGATACGCAGTATTTT. J is TRBJ2-3 and V is TRBV7-2, with D possibly TRBD2 on 6 matching bases. The V gene's germline CDR1 is SGHTA and CDR2 FQGNSA. V lost 5 bases to trimming and J lost 2 bases, with 11 bases between them. The CDR3 spans 14 residues.

The rearrangement links TRBV30 to TRBJ2-7; the D is unclear. The V and J ends lost 1 base and 3 bases respectively, with 4 bases between them. The germline CDR1 and CDR2 sequences are GTSNPN and SVGIG (reference sequence). CDR3 length: 11 amino acids. For the CDR3, the DNA is TGTGCCTGGAGTGACAACTACGAGCAGTACTTC. Residues: CAWSDNYEQYF.

V is TRBV9 and J is TRBJ2-2; D remains unclear. Germline CDR1 is SGDLS and CDR2 is YYNGEE. V lost 2 bases, J lost 5 bases, and 10 bases lay in between. The CDR3 is 14 amino acids. The CDR3 here is CASSVRTRTGELFF. The CDR3 DNA sequence: TGTGCCAGCAGCGTCAGGACCCGAACCGGGGAGCTGTTTTTT.

The chain combines TRBV7-8 with TRBJ1-4; D is possibly TRBD1 (5 bases). CDR1 is SGHVS, CDR2 FQNEAQ, per germline. Trimming pared 1 base from V and 14 bases from J, leaving 11 bases between. The CDR3 covers 12 residues. The CDR3: CASSLEGKDLFF. CDR3 DNA: TGTGCCAGCAGCTTAGAGGGGAAGGATCTGTTTTTT.

The chain couples TRBV5-1 to TRBJ1-2; D call uncertain. This CDR3 spans 12 amino acids. V was clipped by 5 bases and J by 6 bases, with 11 bases between them. Germline V lookup: CDR1 SGHRS, CDR2 YFSETQ. This CDR3 is CASRGLADGYTF. DNA of the CDR3: TGCGCCAGCAGGGGATTAGCGGATGGCTACACCTTC.

This chain joins TRBV10-1 and TRBJ2-7, with D perhaps being TRBD1 or TRBD2 (6 bases each). The CDR3 is 15 amino acids. Per the germline V gene, CDR1 is WNHNN and CDR2 is SYGVQD (reference sequence). Between the trimmed V and J ends, which lost 6 bases and 3 bases, there was a span of 18 bases. CDR3 in DNA: TGCGCCAGCAGCGATACAGGGTCGGGAGACTACGAGCAGTACTTC. Protein: CASSDTGSGDYEQYF.

The V gene is TRBV7-3, the J gene TRBJ2-5; 7 nucleotides line up with TRBD1. Germline assignment: CDR1 SGHTA and CDR2 FQGTGA. V gave up 5 bases and J gave up 7 bases; unmatched junction bases: 10. The length of the CDR3 is 14 residues. The CDR3 is CASSPRGQGRTQYF. CDR3 bases: TGTGCCAGCAGCCCTAGGGGGCAGGGGCGGACCCAGTACTTC.

The chain carries TRBV7-9 and TRBJ2-1, with D unresolved. The germline gives CDR1 SEHNR, CDR2 FQNEAQ (reference sequence). With 8 bases removed from V and 7 bases from J, the gap between germline ends came to 9 bases. The CDR3 spans 11 residues. Written as DNA, the CDR3 is TGTGCCAGCGGACGATTTAATGAGCAGTTCTTC. As protein: CASGRFNEQFF.